A single sample is the source of the 20 T cell receptor beta chains below, sequenced in a study of blood T cells in healthy people across ages. With a J-beta primer mix and a sample-barcoded 5' primer, a second PCR ran 7 to 11 cycles. In TCRdb, the 5' RACE reads were re-called with MiXCR into one record per CDR3 protein. The sample consists of 870,000 or so distinct CDR3 sequences, under 35% of them appearing once. The specimen sequenced was blood. The receptors here all came from a woman older than 75 in good health.

The rearrangement joins TRBV20-1 to TRBJ1-6; D is uncertain. This CDR3 is 14 amino acids long. Trimming removed 1 base at V and 5 bases at J, with 9 bases between. Germline values: CDR1 DFQATT, CDR2 SNEGSKA (reference sequence). The CDR3 is CSARVGQDNSPLHF. CDR3 DNA sequence: TGCAGTGCTAGAGTAGGGCAGGATAATTCACCCCTCCACTTT.

The chain couples TRBV20-1 to TRBJ1-4, with D unresolved. This CDR3 spans 12 amino acids. V dropped 3 bases and J dropped 7 bases, with 9 bases sitting between them. The germline gives CDR1 DFQATT, CDR2 SNEGSKA (reference sequence). CDR3 sequence (DNA): TGCAGTGCTAGGGAGTTAAGTGAAAAACTGTTTTTT. The encoded protein is CSARELSEKLFF.

The chain recombines TRBV2 with TRBJ1-1; maybe TRBD1 (5 bases). The CDR3 runs 14 residues. Germline CDR1 is SNHLY and CDR2 is FYNNEI. The V gene lost 8 bases and the J gene lost 5 bases, with 18 bases spanning the gap. CDR3 DNA: TGTGCCAGCCTCCCGGACACGGTAGGGACTGAAGCTTTCTTT. Translation gives CASLPDTVGTEAFF.

Many counts were recorded for this clonotype. V gene TRBV25-1 combines with J gene TRBJ2-1, with 9 bases that match TRBD1. Germline loops: CDR1 MGHDK, CDR2 SYGVNS. J was trimmed by 6 bases and V by 5 bases; bases with no gene match: 8. The CDR3 has 15 amino acids. The CDR3 protein is CASSRGQGMRNEQFF. CDR3 nucleotide sequence: TGTGCCAGCAGTCGCGGACAGGGGATGCGCAATGAGCAGTTCTTC.

The rearrangement links TRBV9 to TRBJ1-2; 7 bases fit TRBD1. Germline CDR1 and CDR2: SGDLS and YYNGEE. With V trimmed by 3 bases and J by 2 bases, 7 bases remained unmatched. The CDR3 is made up of 15 amino acids. CDR3 nucleotides: TGTGCCAGCAGCGGGGAGACAGGGAGGAACTATGGCTACACCTTC. Its translation is CASSGETGRNYGYTF. The full variable domain, its missing parts supplied by reference TRBV9 and TRBJ1-2, is DSGVTQTPKHLITATGQRVTLRCSPRSGDLSVYWYQQSLDQGLQFLIQYYNGEERAKGNILERFSAQQFPDLHSELNLSSLELGDSALYFCASSGETGRNYGYTFGSGTRLTVV.

This clonotype appeared many times. This chain links TRBV20-1 with TRBJ2-1; D is undetermined. The CDR3 is 15 amino acids. The V gene's germline CDR1 is DFQATT and CDR2 SNEGSKA (reference sequence). Trimming took off 2 bases at V and 0 bases at J, with 11 bases between the two ends. CDR3 nucleotide sequence: TGCAGTGCTAGAAGCCAGGCGAGCTCCTACAATGAGCAGTTCTTC. Protein sequence: CSARSQASSYNEQFF.

There are many counts of this clonotype. V gene TRBV10-2 combines with J gene TRBJ2-3; perhaps TRBD1 as D (5 bases). From germline, CDR1 is WSHSY and CDR2 SAAADI. The germline V and J ends were trimmed by 3 bases and 1 base, with 8 bases remaining between them. The CDR3 is 14 residues long. The CDR3 sequence is CASSDKTGTDTQYF. The CDR3 nucleotides read TGCGCCAGCAGTGATAAGACAGGCACAGATACGCAGTATTTT.

This clonotype was seen a handful of times. This chain uses TRBV11-2 with TRBJ2-1; the match to TRBD2 covers 8 bases. Germline-derived CDR1 and CDR2 are SGHAT and FQNNGV. With V trimmed by 3 bases and J by 5 bases, 15 bases remained unmatched. The CDR3 totals 18 residues. CDR3 residues: CASSFGAGGSSPHNEQFF. For the CDR3, the DNA is TGTGCCAGCAGCTTCGGGGCGGGAGGATCGTCGCCTCACAATGAGCAGTTCTTC.

Points on this clonotype: A much larger clone differs by one base, so this may be a read error. The chain recombines TRBV9 with TRBJ1-2; 9 bases match TRBD1. Trimming took 3 bases from V and 5 from J; bases not matched to a gene: 5. CDR1 SGDLS and CDR2 YYNGEE come from the germline V gene. This CDR3 has 14 residues. CDR3 amino acids: CASSGGTGFYGYTF. The CDR3, as DNA: TGTGCCAGCAGCGGAGGGACAGGGTTTTATGGCTACACCTTC.

The chain recombines TRBV9 with TRBJ1-1; 7 nucleotides match TRBD1. The germline V gene encodes CDR1 SGDLS and CDR2 YYNGEE. The CDR3 sequence is 17 residues long. V was clipped by 0 bases and J by 5 bases; unmatched bases: 13. The CDR3 DNA reads as TGTGCCAGCAGCGTAGGAGGCAGGGGGGGGTCGGGAACTGAAGCTTTCTTT. This gives the protein CASSVGGRGGSGTEAFF.

This clonotype was counted a few times. This chain connects TRBV20-1 to TRBJ1-6, with D tentatively TRBD1 (6 bases). The CDR3 runs 17 residues. Trimming shortened V by 0 bases and J by 0 bases, and 12 bases separated the two germline ends. Germline loops: CDR1 DFQATT, CDR2 SNEGSKA (reference sequence). DNA for the CDR3: TGCAGTGCTAGAGATAACAGGGAGAGCTCCTATAATTCACCCCTCCACTTT. The encoded protein is CSARDNRESSYNSPLHF.

The rearrangement links TRBV6-5 to TRBJ2-7; tentatively, D is TRBD2 (5 bases). Deletions cut 6 bases from V and 5 bases from J, with 17 bases between. CDR3 length: 14 residues. Per germline, CDR1 MNHEY and CDR2 SVGAGI. This chain's CDR3 is CASSVNRGANEQYF. DNA of the CDR3: TGTGCCAGCAGCGTTAACCGGGGTGCCAACGAGCAGTACTTC.

The CDR3 loop is CASRRGGSNTGELFF. The CDR3 region has the DNA TGTGCCAGCAGACGCGGGGGTTCGAACACCGGGGAGCTGTTTTTT. J is TRBJ2-2 and V is TRBV7-9, with 7 bases lining up with TRBD2. Germline values: CDR1 SEHNR, CDR2 FQNEAQ (reference sequence). V was pared by 6 bases and J by 0 bases, with 4 bases of the junction left unmatched. The CDR3 has 15 residues.

V is TRBV28 and J is TRBJ2-3, with a possible D match to TRBD1 (5 bases). Germline V gene lookup returns CDR1 MDHEN and CDR2 SYDVKM. The CDR3 is 14 amino acids. V was cut by 7 bases and J by 6 bases, with 17 bases left in between. CDR3 sequence reads: CASTPGSFPDTQYF. DNA of the CDR3: TGTGCCAGCACCCCAGGGTCGTTTCCGGATACGCAGTATTTT.

This clonotype was observed at least ten times. V gene TRBV18 combines with J gene TRBJ2-1; the match to TRBD2 covers 11 bases. The CDR3 loop spans 20 amino acids. Germline assignment: CDR1 KGHSH and CDR2 LQKENI. The junction had 13 bases not matched to a gene; V was cut back by 3 bases and J by 0 bases. This CDR3 reads CASSPPRTSGFKSSYNEQFF. CDR3 nucleotide sequence: TGTGCCAGCTCACCTCCAAGGACTAGCGGGTTCAAGAGCTCCTACAATGAGCAGTTCTTC.

V gene TRBV3-1 combines with J gene TRBJ2-4; the match to TRBD2 covers 11 bases. The DNA end favors TRBJ2-5, so the J call may be wrong. There are 16 residues in the CDR3. Germline V gene lookup returns CDR1 LGHDT and CDR2 YNNKEL (reference sequence). The DNA of the CDR3 is TGTGCCAGCAGCCAAGAGGCTAGCGGGGGGCCTAAGACCCAGTACTTC. It is translated as CASSQEASGGPKTQYF.

This chain uses TRBV7-2 with TRBJ1-5; 7 bases map to TRBD1. Germline lookup yields CDR1 SGHTA and CDR2 FQGNSA. CDR3 length: 16 amino acids. With 4 bases clipped from V and 0 bases from J, the junction kept 6 bases outside the gene matches. CDR3 sequence: CASSYGTANSNQPQHF. DNA of the CDR3: TGTGCCAGCAGCTATGGGACAGCTAATAGCAATCAGCCCCAGCATTTT.

Comments on this clonotype: One base away lies a much larger clone, so this may be a sequencing read error. The chain links TRBV20-1 to TRBJ2-1; 10 bases agree with TRBD2. Trimming at V came to 5 bases and at J to 4 bases, leaving 8 bases not matched to a gene. Germline V gene sequence: CDR1 DFQATT, CDR2 SNEGSKA (reference sequence). The CDR3 is 15 residues long. The CDR3 protein is CSAGKRGGKYNEQFF. CDR3 DNA sequence: TGCAGTGCTGGCAAGCGGGGGGGTAAATACAATGAGCAGTTCTTC.

This clonotype was counted between two and nine times. This chain connects TRBV5-1 to TRBJ2-5, with 7 bases aligning to TRBD1. CDR1 SGHRS and CDR2 YFSETQ come from the germline V gene. Trimming took 3 bases from V and 11 from J; bases not matched to a gene: 13. The CDR3 is 14 residues long. CDR3 loop: CASSSDRDYNEQYF. The CDR3, as DNA: TGCGCCAGCAGCTCCGACAGGGATTACAATGAGCAGTACTTC.

This clonotype was picked up a small number of times. V and J are TRBV6-1 and TRBJ2-5, with 9 bases identical to TRBD2. The CDR3 sequence is 16 residues long. With 2 bases clipped from V and 11 bases from J, the junction kept 15 bases outside the gene matches. Per the germline V gene, CDR1 is MNHNS and CDR2 is SASEGT. The CDR3 DNA reads as TGTGCCAGCAGTGAAATGAGGCGGGGGGGCAGGGATGAGCAGTACTTC. Translation: CASSEMRRGGRDEQYF.